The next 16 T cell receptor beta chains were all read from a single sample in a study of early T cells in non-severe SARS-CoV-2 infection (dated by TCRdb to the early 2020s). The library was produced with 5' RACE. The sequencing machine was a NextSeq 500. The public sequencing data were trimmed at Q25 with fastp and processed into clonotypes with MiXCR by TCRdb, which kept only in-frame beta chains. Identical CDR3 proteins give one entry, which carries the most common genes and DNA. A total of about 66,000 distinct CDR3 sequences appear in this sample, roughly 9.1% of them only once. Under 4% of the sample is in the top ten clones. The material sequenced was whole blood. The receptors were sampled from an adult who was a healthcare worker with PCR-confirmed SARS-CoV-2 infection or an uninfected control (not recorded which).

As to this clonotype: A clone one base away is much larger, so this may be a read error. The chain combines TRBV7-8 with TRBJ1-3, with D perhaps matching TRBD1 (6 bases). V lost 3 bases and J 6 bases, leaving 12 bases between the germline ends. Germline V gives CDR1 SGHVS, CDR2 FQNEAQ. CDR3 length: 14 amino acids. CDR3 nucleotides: TGTGCCAGCAGCTTCAGGGGCGCAGCAAACACCATATATTTT. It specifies CASSFRGAANTIYF.

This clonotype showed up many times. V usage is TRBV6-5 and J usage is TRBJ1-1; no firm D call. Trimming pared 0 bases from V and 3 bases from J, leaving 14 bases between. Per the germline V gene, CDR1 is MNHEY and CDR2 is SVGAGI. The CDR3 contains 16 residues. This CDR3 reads CASSYSRRVGDTEAFF. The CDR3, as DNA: TGTGCCAGCAGTTACTCGAGGCGGGTAGGTGACACTGAAGCTTTCTTT.

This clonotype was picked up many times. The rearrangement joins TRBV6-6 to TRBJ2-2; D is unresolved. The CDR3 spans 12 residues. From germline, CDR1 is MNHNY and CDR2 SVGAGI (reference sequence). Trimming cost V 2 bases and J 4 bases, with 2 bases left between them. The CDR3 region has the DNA TGTGCCAGCAGTTACGGCACCGGGGAGCTGTTTTTT. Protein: CASSYGTGELFF.

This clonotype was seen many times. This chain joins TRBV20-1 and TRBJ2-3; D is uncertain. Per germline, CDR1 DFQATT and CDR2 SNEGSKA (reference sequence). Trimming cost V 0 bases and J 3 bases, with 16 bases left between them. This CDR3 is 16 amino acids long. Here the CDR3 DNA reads TGCAGTGCTAGAGAAATAGACGGTTGGGCAACAGATACGCAGTATTTT. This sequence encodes CSAREIDGWATDTQYF.

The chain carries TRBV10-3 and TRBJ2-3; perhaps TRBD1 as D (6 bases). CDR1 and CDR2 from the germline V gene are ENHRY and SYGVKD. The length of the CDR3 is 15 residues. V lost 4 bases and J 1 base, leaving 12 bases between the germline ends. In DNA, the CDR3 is TGTGCCATCAGTGGGGGGCACGGACGCACAGATACGCAGTATTTT. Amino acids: CAISGGHGRTDTQYF.

CDR3 DNA sequence: TGTGCCAGCAGTTCGATAGCGGGGGGTTACTACAATGAGCAGTTCTTC. This sequence encodes CASSSIAGGYYNEQFF. V gene TRBV6-5 combines with J gene TRBJ2-1; 10 bases are a match to TRBD2. CDR1 is MNHEY, CDR2 SVGAGI, per germline. After removal of 4 bases from V and 3 bases from J, the junction contained 6 bases not matched to a gene. This CDR3 contains 16 residues.

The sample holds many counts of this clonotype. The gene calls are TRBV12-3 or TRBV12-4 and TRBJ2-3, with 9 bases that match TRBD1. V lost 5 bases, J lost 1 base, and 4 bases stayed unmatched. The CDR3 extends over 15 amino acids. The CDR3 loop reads CASSPRTGGTDTQYF. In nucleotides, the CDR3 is TGTGCCAGCAGTCCTAGGACAGGGGGCACAGATACGCAGTATTTT.

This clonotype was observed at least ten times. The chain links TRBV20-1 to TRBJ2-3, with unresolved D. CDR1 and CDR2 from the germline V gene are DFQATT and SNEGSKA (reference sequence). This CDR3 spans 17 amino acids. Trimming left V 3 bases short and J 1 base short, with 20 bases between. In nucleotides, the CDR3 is TGCAGTGCTAGCCCGCCGTCTGTCACCACCCGCACAGATACGCAGTATTTT. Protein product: CSASPPSVTTRTDTQYF.

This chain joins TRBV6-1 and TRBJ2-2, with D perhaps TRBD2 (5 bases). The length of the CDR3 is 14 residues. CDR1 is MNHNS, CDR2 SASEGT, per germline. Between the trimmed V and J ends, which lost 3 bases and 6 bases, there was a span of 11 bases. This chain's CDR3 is CASSETRAPGELFF. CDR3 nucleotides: TGTGCCAGCAGTGAGACGAGGGCCCCCGGGGAGCTGTTTTTT.

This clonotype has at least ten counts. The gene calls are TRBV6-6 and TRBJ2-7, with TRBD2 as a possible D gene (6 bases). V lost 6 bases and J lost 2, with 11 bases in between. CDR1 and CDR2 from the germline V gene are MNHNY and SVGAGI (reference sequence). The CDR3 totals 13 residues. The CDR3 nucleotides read TGTGCCAGCAGCCGCGGGGCCGCCTACGAGCAGTACTTC. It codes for CASSRGAAYEQYF.

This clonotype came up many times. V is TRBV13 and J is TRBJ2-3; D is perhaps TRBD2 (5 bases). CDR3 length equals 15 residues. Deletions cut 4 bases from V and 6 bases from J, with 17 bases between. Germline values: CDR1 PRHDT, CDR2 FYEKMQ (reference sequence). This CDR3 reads CASSSGPGGPDTQYF. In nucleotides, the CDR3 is TGTGCCAGCAGCTCTGGGCCCGGAGGACCGGATACGCAGTATTTT. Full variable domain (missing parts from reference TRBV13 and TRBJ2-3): AAGVIQSPRHLIKEKRETATLKCYPIPRHDTVYWYQQGPGQDPQFLISFYEKMQSDKGSIPDRFSAQQFSDYHSELNMSSLELGDSALYFCASSSGPGGPDTQYFGPGTRLTVL.

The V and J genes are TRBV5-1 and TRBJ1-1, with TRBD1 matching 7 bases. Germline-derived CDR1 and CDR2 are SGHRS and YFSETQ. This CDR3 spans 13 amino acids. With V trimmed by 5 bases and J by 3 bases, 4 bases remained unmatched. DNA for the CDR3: TGCGCCAGCAGATTTACAGGGGACACTGAAGCTTTCTTT. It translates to CASRFTGDTEAFF.

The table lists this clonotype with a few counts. CDR3 DNA sequence: TGCAGCGTTGAACGACCCTTAGCGGGAGTGAACACAGATACGCAGTATTTT. Translating it yields CSVERPLAGVNTDTQYF. The chain has TRBV29-1 and TRBJ2-3; the match to TRBD2 covers 9 bases. V was pared by 2 bases and J by 2 bases, with 11 bases of the junction left unmatched. The CDR3 totals 17 residues. Germline V gene lookup returns CDR1 SQVTM and CDR2 ANQGSEA.

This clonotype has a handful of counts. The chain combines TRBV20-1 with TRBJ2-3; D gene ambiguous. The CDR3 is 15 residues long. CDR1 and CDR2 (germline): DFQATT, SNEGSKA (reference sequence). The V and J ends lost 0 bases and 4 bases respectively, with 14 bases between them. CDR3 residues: CSARDLQTGPDTQYF. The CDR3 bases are TGCAGTGCTAGAGATTTGCAAACGGGCCCAGATACGCAGTATTTT.

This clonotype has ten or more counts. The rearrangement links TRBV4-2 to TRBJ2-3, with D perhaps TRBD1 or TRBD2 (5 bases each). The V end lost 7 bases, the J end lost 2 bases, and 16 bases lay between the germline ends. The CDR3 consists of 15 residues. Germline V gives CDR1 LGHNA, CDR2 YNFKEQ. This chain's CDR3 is CASTAEGPDTDTQYF. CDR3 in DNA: TGTGCCAGCACCGCCGAGGGACCAGACACAGATACGCAGTATTTT.

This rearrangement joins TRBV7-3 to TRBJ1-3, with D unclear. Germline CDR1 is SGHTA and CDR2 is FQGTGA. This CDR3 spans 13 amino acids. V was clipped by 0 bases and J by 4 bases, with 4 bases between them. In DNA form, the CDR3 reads TGTGCCAGCAGCTTAACGGCGGGAAACACCATATATTTT. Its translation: CASSLTAGNTIYF.